Below, 5 T cell receptor delta chains from the same sample are listed, as sequenced in a study of Vδ1+ human thymocytes. These receptors have no known antigen. Extracted RNA was reverse transcribed into cDNA. CDR3 amplicons came from multiplex PCR with pooled V-gene forward and constant-region reverse primers. TCRdb processed the multiplex PCR reads again with the CATT caller. This sample yields about 73,000 delta-chain clones, of which 30% to 45% are seen a single time; 0.2% to 0.3% belongs to the top ten. Study-level results: In the thymus, TRG and TRD repertoires looked highly polyclonal with Gaussian CDR3 lengths.

The sequenced sample was Vdelta1+ gamma-delta thymocytes from the thymus. As to subset: FACS-sorted CD3+ TCRalphabeta- TCRVdelta1+ TCRVdelta2- thymocytes. The receptor set was obtained from a boy in the first two years of life who had congenital heart surgery.

This clone was observed a handful of times. The V call is TRDV1, the J call TRDJ1; 9 nucleotides agree with TRDD3. The CDR3 loop spans 16 amino acids. The germline V gene encodes CDR1 TSWWSYY and CDR2 QGS. The V segment lost 5 bases and the J segment 11 bases; nucleotides outside the gene matches: 18. This chain's CDR3 is CALGKPSSYWGSPLIF. The CDR3, as DNA: TGTGCTCTTGGGAAACCTTCTTCGTACTGGGGGAGCCCGCTCATCTTT.

This clone was found a few times. The chain combines TRDV1 with TRDJ1, with a weak D call TRDD2 (6 bases). The CDR3 sequence is 13 residues long. V gave up 7 bases and J gave up 7 bases, with 16 bases separating them. Germline V gene sequence: CDR1 TSWWSYY, CDR2 QGS. CDR3 loop: CALVHFLGGKLIF. The CDR3 coding sequence is TGTGCTCTTGTTCACTTCCTTGGTGGTAAACTCATCTTT.

The chain couples TRDV1 to TRDJ1; D not resolved. The V end lost 4 bases, the J end lost 4 bases, and 16 bases lay between the germline ends. Per the germline V gene, CDR1 is TSWWSYY and CDR2 is QGS. There are 15 residues in the CDR3. CDR3 amino acids: CALGGTNYTGDKLIF. In DNA, the CDR3 is TGTGCTCTTGGGGGCACTAATTACACGGGCGATAAACTCATCTTT.

The rearrangement links TRDV1 to TRDJ1; 10 bases line up with TRDD3. V shed 0 bases and J 3 bases; nucleotides not matched to a gene: 16. CDR3 length: 20 residues. Germline V gene sequence: CDR1 TSWWSYY, CDR2 QGS. CDR3 sequence reads: CALGELSPPTGGSGADKLIF. CDR3 nucleotides: TGTGCTCTTGGGGAACTATCCCCTCCAACTGGGGGATCAGGGGCCGATAAACTCATCTTT.

Comments on this clone: The sample holds other DNA sequences that translate to the same CDR3. V gene TRDV2 combines with J gene TRDJ1, with D tentatively TRDD3 (6 bases). From germline, CDR1 is GEAIGNYY and CDR2 EKD. CDR3 length: 16 amino acids. The V gene lost 5 bases and the J gene lost 3 bases, with 21 bases spanning the gap. The CDR3 nucleotides read TGTGCCTGTGTGATTGGAGGATACCTGATGCCCGATAAACTCATCTTT. Protein sequence: CACVIGGYLMPDKLIF.